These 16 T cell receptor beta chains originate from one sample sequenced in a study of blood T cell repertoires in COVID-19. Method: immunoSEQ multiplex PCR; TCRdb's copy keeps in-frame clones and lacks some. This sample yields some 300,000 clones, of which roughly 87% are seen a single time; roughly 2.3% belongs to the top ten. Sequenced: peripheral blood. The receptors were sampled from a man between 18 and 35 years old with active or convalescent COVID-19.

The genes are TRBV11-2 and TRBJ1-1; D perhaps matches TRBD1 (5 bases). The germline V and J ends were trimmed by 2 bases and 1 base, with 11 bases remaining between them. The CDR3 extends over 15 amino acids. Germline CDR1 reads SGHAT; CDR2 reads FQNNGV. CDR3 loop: CASSLYDSRNTEAFF. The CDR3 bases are TGTGCCAGCAGCTTATATGACAGCCGGAACACTGAAGCTTTCTTT.

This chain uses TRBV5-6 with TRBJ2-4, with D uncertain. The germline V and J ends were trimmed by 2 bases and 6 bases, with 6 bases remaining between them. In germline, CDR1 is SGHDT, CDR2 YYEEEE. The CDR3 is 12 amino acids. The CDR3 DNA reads TGTGCCAGCAGCTTTGCAGGAAACATTCAGTACTTC. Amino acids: CASSFAGNIQYF.

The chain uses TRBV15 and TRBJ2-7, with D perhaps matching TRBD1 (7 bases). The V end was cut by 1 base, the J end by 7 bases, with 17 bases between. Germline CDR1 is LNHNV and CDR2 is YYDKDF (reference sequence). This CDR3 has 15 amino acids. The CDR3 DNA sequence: TGTGCCACCAGCAGAGTGGGGGCAGGGGGGCGAGAGCAGTACTTC. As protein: CATSRVGAGGREQYF.

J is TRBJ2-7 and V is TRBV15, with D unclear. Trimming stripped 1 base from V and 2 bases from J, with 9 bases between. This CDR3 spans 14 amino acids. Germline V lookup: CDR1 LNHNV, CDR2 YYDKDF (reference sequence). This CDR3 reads CATSRVGKTYEQYF. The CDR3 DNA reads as TGTGCCACCAGCAGAGTCGGTAAGACCTACGAGCAGTACTTC.

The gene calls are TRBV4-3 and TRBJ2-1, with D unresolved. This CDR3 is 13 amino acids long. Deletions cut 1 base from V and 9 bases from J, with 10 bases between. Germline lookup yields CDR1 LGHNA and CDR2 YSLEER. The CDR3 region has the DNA TGCGCCAGCAGCCAAGGGGCCACCGGTGAGCAGTTCTTC. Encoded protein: CASSQGATGEQFF.

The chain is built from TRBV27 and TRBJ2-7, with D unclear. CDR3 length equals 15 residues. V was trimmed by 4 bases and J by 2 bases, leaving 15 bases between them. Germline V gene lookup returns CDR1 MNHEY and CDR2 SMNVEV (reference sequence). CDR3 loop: CASSSSIGYAYEQYF. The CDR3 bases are TGTGCCAGCAGTTCCTCGATCGGGTACGCCTACGAGCAGTACTTC.

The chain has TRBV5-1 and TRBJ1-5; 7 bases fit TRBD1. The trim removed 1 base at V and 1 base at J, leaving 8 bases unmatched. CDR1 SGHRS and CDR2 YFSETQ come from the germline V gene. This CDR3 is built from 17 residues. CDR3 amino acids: CASSLSPTGDSNQPQHF. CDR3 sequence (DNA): TGCGCCAGCAGCTTGTCTCCCACAGGGGACAGCAATCAGCCCCAGCATTTT.

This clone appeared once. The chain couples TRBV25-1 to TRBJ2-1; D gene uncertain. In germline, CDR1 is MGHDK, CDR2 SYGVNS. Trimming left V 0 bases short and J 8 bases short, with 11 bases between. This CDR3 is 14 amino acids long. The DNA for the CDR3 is TGTGCCAGCAGTGAATATCAACTATTCGATGAGCAGTTCTTC. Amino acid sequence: CASSEYQLFDEQFF. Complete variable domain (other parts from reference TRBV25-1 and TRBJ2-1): EADIYQTPRYLVIGTGKKITLECSQTMGHDKMYWYQQDPGMELHLIHYSYGVNSTEKGDLSSESTVSRIRTEHFPLTLESARPSHTSQYLCASSEYQLFDEQFFGPGTRLTVL.

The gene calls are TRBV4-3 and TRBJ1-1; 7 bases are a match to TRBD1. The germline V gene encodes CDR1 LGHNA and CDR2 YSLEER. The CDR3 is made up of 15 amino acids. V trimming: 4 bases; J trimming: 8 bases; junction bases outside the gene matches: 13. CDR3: CASSLRRDSNSEAFF. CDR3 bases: TGCGCCAGCAGCCTTCGCCGGGACAGTAATTCCGAAGCTTTCTTT.

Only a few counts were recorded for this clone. The CDR3 here is CASSHDERRRQETQYF. In DNA form, the CDR3 reads TGCGCCAGCAGCCACGACGAGCGGAGGAGACAAGAGACCCAGTACTTC. This chain links TRBV4-1 with TRBJ2-5; TRBD2 is a possible D gene (5 bases). Germline V lookup: CDR1 MGHRA, CDR2 YSYEKL. This CDR3 has 16 amino acids. Trimming took 3 bases from V and 2 from J, leaving 16 bases between them.

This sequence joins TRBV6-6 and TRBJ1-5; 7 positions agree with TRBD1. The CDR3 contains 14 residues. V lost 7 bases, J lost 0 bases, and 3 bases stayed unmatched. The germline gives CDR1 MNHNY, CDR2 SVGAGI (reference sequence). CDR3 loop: CASTRTGSNQPQHF. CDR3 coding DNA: TGTGCCAGCACCCGGACAGGTAGCAATCAGCCCCAGCATTTT.

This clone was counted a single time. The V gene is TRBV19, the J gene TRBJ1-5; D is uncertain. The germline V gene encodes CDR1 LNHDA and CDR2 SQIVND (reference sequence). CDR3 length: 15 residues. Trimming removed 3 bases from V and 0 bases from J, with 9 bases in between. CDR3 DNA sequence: TGTGCCAGTAGTATCACAGAGTATAGCAATCAGCCCCAGCATTTT. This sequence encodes CASSITEYSNQPQHF.

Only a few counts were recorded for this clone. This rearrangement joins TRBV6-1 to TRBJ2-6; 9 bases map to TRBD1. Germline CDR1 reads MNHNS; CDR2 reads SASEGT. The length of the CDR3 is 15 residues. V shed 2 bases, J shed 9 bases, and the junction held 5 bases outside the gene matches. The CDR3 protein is CASSEWTGVVNVLTF. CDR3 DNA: TGTGCCAGCAGTGAATGGACAGGGGTTGTCAACGTCCTGACTTTC.

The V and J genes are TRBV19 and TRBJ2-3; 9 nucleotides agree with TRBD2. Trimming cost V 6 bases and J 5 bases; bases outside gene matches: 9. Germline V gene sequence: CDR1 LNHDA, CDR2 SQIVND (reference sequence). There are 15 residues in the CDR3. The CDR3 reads CASRRGGRALDTQYF. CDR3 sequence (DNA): TGTGCCAGTAGGCGTGGCGGGAGGGCCCTAGATACGCAGTATTTT.

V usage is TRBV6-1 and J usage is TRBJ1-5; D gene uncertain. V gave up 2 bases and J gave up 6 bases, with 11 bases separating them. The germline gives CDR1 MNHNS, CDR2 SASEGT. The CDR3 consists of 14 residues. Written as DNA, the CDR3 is TGTGCCAGCAGTGAACTAGGCAGATCTCAGCCCCAGCATTTT. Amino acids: CASSELGRSQPQHF.

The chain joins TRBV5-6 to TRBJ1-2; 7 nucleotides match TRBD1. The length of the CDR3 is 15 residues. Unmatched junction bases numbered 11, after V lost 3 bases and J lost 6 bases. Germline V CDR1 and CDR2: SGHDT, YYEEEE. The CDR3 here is CASSWARQGTDGYTF. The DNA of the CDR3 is TGTGCCAGCAGCTGGGCTCGACAGGGAACTGATGGCTACACCTTC.